This T cell receptor (beta chain) was sequenced for a study of blood T cell repertoires in COVID-19. The overall study: There were acute and convalescent COVID-19 samples, and they came from the United States, Italy and Spain. T cells, B-cell-depleted T cells, or PBMCs provided the cDNA or gDNA that served as material.

Measured with immunoSEQ multiplex PCR; TCRdb has only the in-frame clones, and not every one. The sample includes 150,000 to 180,000 clones, around 83% of them seen just once. The receptor was isolated from a woman aged 55-70 years with acute or convalescent COVID-19. Sequencing was performed on peripheral blood.

CDR3 in DNA: TGCAGTGCTTCCTCGGTAGATACGCAGTATTTT. It is translated as CSASSVDTQYF. V and J are TRBV20-1 and TRBJ2-3; no reliable D call. Trimming stripped 5 bases from V and 5 bases from J, with 8 bases between. Germline CDR1 reads DFQATT; CDR2 reads SNEGSKA (reference sequence). The CDR3 is made up of 11 amino acids.